The sequence of this TCR beta chain was determined in a study of persistence of HIV-infected CD4 T cells. Lysates of CMV-infected fibroblasts at approximately 9.4 ug/mL stimulated these cells. CD40L/CD69 double-negative CD45RO-high memory CD4+ T cells were collected. The CDR3 spans 16 residues. V dropped 0 bases and J dropped 1 base, with 10 bases sitting between them. Per germline, CDR1 MGHRA and CDR2 YSYEKL. This was the immunoSEQ version 4 assay in survey mode. Profiled with immunoSEQ multiplex PCR; TCRdb holds only in-frame clones, not every one. Found here are approximately 27,000 clones, roughly 80% of them singletons; the top ten hold 0.65% to 0.85%. Comments on this clone: What it binds is unknown.

This receptor was identified in an adult woman with HIV who was CMV-seropositive. The chain combines TRBV4-1 with TRBJ1-5, with a weak D call TRBD1 (5 bases). The material sequenced was CD4+ T cells sorted from PBMCs after 18-hour stimulation, taken from a patient who received antiretroviral therapy. The CDR3 reads CASSQDPGISNQPQHF. In DNA, the CDR3 is TGCGCCAGCAGCCAAGATCCAGGGATCAGCAATCAGCCCCAGCATTTT.